The rows below give T cell receptor beta chains drawn from one sample of a study of identical twins. TCRdb fed the 5' RACE reads into MiXCR, producing one record per CDR3 protein. The sample comprises roughly 700,000 distinct CDR3 sequences, 8.6% of which are singletons, and around 0.95% rests with the top ten. Another study also made use of these data, one on yellow fever vaccine responses in identical twins.

Material: PBMCs. Receptors were obtained from a woman aged 18-29 years in good health. Each CDR3 is given with its conserved first and last residue. D genes are given only for firm matches.

J gene,V gene,CDR3 length,D gene,CDR3 protein
TRBJ2-1,TRBV15,16,TRBD2,CATSRDRAGADNEQFF
TRBJ2-7,TRBV5-1,13,NA,CASSRAVGNEQYF
TRBJ2-7,TRBV21-1,15,NA,CASSKGDRTSYEQYF
TRBJ1-2,TRBV16,14,TRBD1,CASSPDTGVYGYTF
TRBJ2-1,TRBV27,16,NA,CASSLSQRGGRDEQFF
TRBJ2-2,TRBV15,15,TRBD1,CATSGQGGNTGELFF
TRBJ2-4,TRBV20-1,11,NA,CSASMENIQYF
TRBJ2-5,TRBV5-1,15,TRBD2,CASSLAREAKETQYF
TRBJ2-3,TRBV5-1,15,NA,CASSSWDIRTDTQYF
TRBJ2-7,TRBV3-1,16,TRBD2,CASSHPGTSGFWEQYF
TRBJ2-7,TRBV7-9,15,NA,CASSPGGRNSYEQYF
TRBJ2-1,TRBV12-3/TRBV12-4,15,TRBD2,CASSPLAASYNEQFF
TRBJ2-1,TRBV5-1,19,TRBD2,CASSKGSLAGEGSYNEQFF
TRBJ2-1,TRBV5-1,17,NA,CASRGGGGSPGYNEQFF
TRBJ1-4,TRBV4-1,15,NA,CASSQDPRAGAKLFF
TRBJ1-6,TRBV4-3,14,NA,CASSYLGNNSPLHF
TRBJ2-2,TRBV24-1,15,NA,CATSDPGGSTGELFF
TRBJ2-5,TRBV4-1,16,TRBD2,CASSRISSGSRETQYF
TRBJ2-1,TRBV6-2/TRBV6-3,13,NA,CASSYKGGNEQFF
TRBJ2-1,TRBV4-3,15,NA,CASSQDVGLVQGQFF
TRBJ2-7,TRBV28,16,TRBD1,CASSPSGTGHSYEQYF
TRBJ2-7,TRBV11-2,16,NA,CASSAPPGVLRVEQYF
TRBJ2-1,TRBV9,15,TRBD2,CASSVGGLAAFEQFF
TRBJ1-2,TRBV10-2,14,TRBD1,CASRPDRRNYGYTF
TRBJ2-3,TRBV11-3,15,NA,CASSPRSGGEDTQYF
TRBJ2-7,TRBV7-2,14,NA,CASSLTSVSYEQYF